The present entry profiles one T cell receptor (beta chain) with its context. The target antigen is unknown. The entry originates in a study of vaccination effects on CD4 cells after COVID-19. Before any sequencing was done, the ViraFEST assay used viral peptide pools to expand antigen-specific CD4+ T cells. Subsequent to roughly 9 days of culture, CD4+ T cells were isolated. Prior SARS-CoV-2 infection was absent in the vaccine recipients, as shown by negative nucleocapsid antibodies. PBMC were cultured at a few million per well with 9.5 to 10 IU/ml IL-2 and 7.5 to 10 ug/ml peptides. Half-medium changes using IL-2 medium occurred on days 3 and 7. Between the trimmed V and J ends, which lost 4 bases and 8 bases, there was a span of 11 bases. The CDR3 extends over 12 amino acids. Germline CDR1 is MNHEY and CDR2 is SMNVEV (reference sequence). Overall study findings and caveats: Convalescent patients were scarce in the study, and it lacked early post-infection timepoints.

Sequencing used immunoSEQ multiplex PCR; TCRdb keeps in-frame clones, though not all of them. The data hold about 41,000 clones, with over 60% observed a single time. The chain carries TRBV27 and TRBJ1-2, with D tentatively TRBD1 (5 bases). This receptor was taken from a human donor who received a COVID-19 vaccine. The sequencing used CD4+ T cells from PBMCs cultured with HCoV-NL63 spike peptides, collected before COVID-19 vaccination. CDR3 sequence: CASSSYRFGYTF. CDR3 coding DNA: TGTGCCAGCAGTTCCTACAGGTTCGGCTACACCTTC.